These 5 T cell receptor beta chains originate from one sample sequenced in a study of Graves' ophthalmopathy and Graves' hyperthyroidism (dated by TCRdb to 2017 to 2018). Reads for this sample came from an Illumina HiSeq 2000. For repertoire sequencing, TCR beta CDR3 regions were amplified from RNA transcripts. HTBI primers and the Qiagen OneStep RT-PCR kit were used in a first-round RT-PCR, which was followed by a second-round multiplex PCR, size selection and purification. TCRdb reprocessed the public reads (quality trimming at Q25 with fastp, clone calling with MiXCR) and kept in-frame beta chains. Each record represents a unique CDR3 protein, reported with the most common genes and DNA among its rows. The sample has a few hundred thousand distinct CDR3 sequences on record, approximately 21% of them singletons. The leading ten clones occupy under 3% of the sample. Sequenced input: peripheral blood. The receptors derive from a woman under 30 with stable Graves' hyperthyroidism. Donor details come from another sample of the same person, matched by shared clones.

This clonotype was found many times. This chain joins TRBV12-3 or TRBV12-4 and TRBJ2-7, with D tentatively TRBD1 (6 bases). The CDR3 has 13 amino acids. V lost 5 bases, J lost 3 bases, and 11 bases lay in between. CDR3 coding DNA: TGTGCCAGCAGTCCGGGACACGGCTACGAGCAGTACTTC. Protein: CASSPGHGYEQYF.

There are many counts of this clonotype. In DNA, the CDR3 is TGTGCCAGCAGTTTAGAGTCCGGACACCTCTACGAGCAGTACTTC. Translating gives CASSLESGHLYEQYF. The chain couples TRBV12-3 or TRBV12-4 to TRBJ2-7; possibly TRBD1 for D (5 bases). With 1 base removed from V and 3 bases from J, the gap between germline ends came to 13 bases. This CDR3 region has 15 residues.

This clonotype was seen only a few times. V gene TRBV2 combines with J gene TRBJ2-5; D is perhaps TRBD2 (6 bases). This CDR3 comprises 14 residues. Germline V gives CDR1 SNHLY, CDR2 FYNNEI. Trimming cost V 2 bases and J 1 base, with 8 bases left between them. CDR3 sequence: CASSERRGQETQYF. The CDR3, as DNA: TGTGCCAGCAGTGAAAGGAGGGGCCAAGAGACCCAGTACTTC. The full variable domain, its missing parts supplied by reference TRBV2 and TRBJ2-5, is EPEVTQTPSHQVTQMGQEVILRCVPISNHLYFYWYRQILGQKVEFLVSFYNNEISEKSEIFDDQFSVERPDGSNFTLKIRSTKLEDSAMYFCASSERRGQETQYFGPGTRLLVL.

This clonotype was detected many times. The rearrangement uses TRBV10-3 and TRBJ2-7; TRBD1 matches at 8 bases. Germline V gene data show CDR1 as ENHRY and CDR2 as SYGVKD. This CDR3 region has 17 residues. Trimming at V came to 5 bases and at J to 2 bases, leaving 14 bases not matched to a gene. The CDR3 DNA reads TGTGCCATCAGTCGGGGCTCCATCAGGGGGCGCGCCTACGAGCAGTACTTC. It encodes CAISRGSIRGRAYEQYF.

The chain uses TRBV19 and TRBJ1-2, with TRBD1 as a possible D gene (6 bases). Trimming pared 6 bases from V and 1 base from J, leaving 12 bases between. Germline values: CDR1 LNHDA, CDR2 SQIVND (reference sequence). There are 14 residues in the CDR3. CDR3 in amino acids: CASSNPGDNYGYTF. CDR3 bases: TGTGCCAGTAGCAACCCAGGGGATAACTATGGCTACACCTTC.